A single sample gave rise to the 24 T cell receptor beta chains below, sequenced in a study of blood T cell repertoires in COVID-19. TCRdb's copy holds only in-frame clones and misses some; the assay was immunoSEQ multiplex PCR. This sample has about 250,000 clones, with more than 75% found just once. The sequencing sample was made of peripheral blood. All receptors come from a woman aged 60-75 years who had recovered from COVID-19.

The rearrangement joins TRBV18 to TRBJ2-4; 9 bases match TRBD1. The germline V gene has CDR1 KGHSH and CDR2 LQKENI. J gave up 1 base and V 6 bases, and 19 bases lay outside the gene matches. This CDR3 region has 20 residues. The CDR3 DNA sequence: TGTGCCAGCTCTTCAACCTCGACAGGGGGAGGCCCTAGTGCCAAAAACATTCAGTACTTC. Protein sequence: CASSSTSTGGGPSAKNIQYF.

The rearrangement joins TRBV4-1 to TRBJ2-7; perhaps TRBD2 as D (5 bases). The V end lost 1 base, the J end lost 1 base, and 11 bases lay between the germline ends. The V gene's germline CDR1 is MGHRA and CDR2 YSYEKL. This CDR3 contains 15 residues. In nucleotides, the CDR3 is TGCGCCAGCAGCCAAGGGGGAGACAAGTCCTACGAGCAGTACTTC. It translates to CASSQGGDKSYEQYF.

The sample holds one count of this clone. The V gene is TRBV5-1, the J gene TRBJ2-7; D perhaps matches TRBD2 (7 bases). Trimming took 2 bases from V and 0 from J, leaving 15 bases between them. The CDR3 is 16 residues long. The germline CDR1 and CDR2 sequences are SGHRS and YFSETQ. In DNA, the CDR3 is TGCGCCAGCAGCTTAGGCGGGGGCAGTCTCTCCTACGAGCAGTACTTC. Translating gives CASSLGGGSLSYEQYF.

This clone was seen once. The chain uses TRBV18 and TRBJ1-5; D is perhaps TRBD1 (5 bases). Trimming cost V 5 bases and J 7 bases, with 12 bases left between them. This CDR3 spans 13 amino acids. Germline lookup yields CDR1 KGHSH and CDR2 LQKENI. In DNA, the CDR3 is TGTGCCAGCTCAGGAACGGCAGGGCAGCCCCAGCATTTT. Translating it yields CASSGTAGQPQHF.

CDR3 amino acids: CASADYSPLHF. CDR3 sequence (DNA): TGTGCCAGCGCGGATTATTCACCCCTCCACTTT. This chain uses TRBV21-1 with TRBJ1-6. TRBV21-1 is labeled a pseudogene. This CDR3 is 11 amino acids long.

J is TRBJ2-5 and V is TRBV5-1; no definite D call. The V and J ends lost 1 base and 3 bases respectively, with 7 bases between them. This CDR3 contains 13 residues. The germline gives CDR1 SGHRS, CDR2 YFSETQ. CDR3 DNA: TGCGCCAGCAGCTTGACTTTGGAAGAGACCCAGTACTTC. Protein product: CASSLTLEETQYF.

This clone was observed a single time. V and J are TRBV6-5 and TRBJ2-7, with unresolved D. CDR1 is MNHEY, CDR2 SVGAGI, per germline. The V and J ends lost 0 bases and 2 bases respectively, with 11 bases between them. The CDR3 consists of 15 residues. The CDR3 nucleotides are TGTGCCAGCAGTTACTCCTTTTACATGACCTACGAGCAGTACTTC. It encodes CASSYSFYMTYEQYF.

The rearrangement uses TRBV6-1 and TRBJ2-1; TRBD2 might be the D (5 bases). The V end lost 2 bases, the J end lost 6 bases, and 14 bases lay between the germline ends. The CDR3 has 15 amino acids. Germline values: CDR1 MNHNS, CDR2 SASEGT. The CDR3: CASSERPGYANEQFF. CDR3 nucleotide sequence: TGTGCCAGCAGTGAAAGGCCGGGATACGCCAATGAGCAGTTCTTC.

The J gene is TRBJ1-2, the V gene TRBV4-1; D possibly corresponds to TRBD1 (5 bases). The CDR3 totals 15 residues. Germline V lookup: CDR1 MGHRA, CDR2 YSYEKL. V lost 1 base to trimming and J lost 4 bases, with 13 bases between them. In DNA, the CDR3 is TGCGCCAGCAGCCAAGCAGGCAGGGCAGGCTATGGCTACACCTTC. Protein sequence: CASSQAGRAGYGYTF.

CDR3 region: CASMAEVNSPLHF. The CDR3 DNA follows: TGCGCCAGCATGGCGGAGGTTAATTCACCCCTCCACTTT. This chain connects TRBV5-1 to TRBJ1-6; D is unclear. The CDR3 has 13 amino acids. Trimming took 6 bases from V and 6 from J, leaving 10 bases between them. The V gene's germline CDR1 is SGHRS and CDR2 YFSETQ.

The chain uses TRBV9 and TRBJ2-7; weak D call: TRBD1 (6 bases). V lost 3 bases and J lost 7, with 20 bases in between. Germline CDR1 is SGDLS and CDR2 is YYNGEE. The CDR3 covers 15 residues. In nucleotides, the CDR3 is TGTGCCAGCAGCGCCTCCGGGACACCCGGTAGGGAGCAGTACTTC. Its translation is CASSASGTPGREQYF.

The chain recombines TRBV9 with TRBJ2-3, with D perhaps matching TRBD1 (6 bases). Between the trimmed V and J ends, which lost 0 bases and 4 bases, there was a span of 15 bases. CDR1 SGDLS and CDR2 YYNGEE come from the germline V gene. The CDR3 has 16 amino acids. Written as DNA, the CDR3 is TGTGCCAGCAGCGTAGTGGGACAAGTTGGGGCAGATACGCAGTATTTT. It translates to CASSVVGQVGADTQYF.

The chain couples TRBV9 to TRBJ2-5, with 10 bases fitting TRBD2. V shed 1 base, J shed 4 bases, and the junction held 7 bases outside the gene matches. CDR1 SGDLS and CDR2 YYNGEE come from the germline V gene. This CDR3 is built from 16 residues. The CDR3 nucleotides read TGTGCCAGCAGCGTACGCAGCGGGGGGGCCGTAGAGACCCAGTACTTC. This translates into CASSVRSGGAVETQYF.

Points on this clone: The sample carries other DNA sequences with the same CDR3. The CDR3 region is CASSIGQGRQPQHF. The CDR3 region has the DNA TGTGCCAGTAGTATAGGACAGGGCAGACAGCCCCAGCATTTT. The chain couples TRBV19 to TRBJ1-5; 7 bases map to TRBD1. Germline values: CDR1 LNHDA, CDR2 SQIVND (reference sequence). The CDR3 contains 14 residues. The V segment lost 1 base and the J segment 7 bases; nucleotides outside the gene matches: 4.

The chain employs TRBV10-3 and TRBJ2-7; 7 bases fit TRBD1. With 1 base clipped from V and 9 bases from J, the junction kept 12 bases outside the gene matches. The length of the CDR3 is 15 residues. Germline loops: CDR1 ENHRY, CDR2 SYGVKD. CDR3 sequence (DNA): TGTGCCATCAGTGAGTTGGGGACAGAGGTTGGAGGGCAGTACTTC. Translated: CAISELGTEVGGQYF.

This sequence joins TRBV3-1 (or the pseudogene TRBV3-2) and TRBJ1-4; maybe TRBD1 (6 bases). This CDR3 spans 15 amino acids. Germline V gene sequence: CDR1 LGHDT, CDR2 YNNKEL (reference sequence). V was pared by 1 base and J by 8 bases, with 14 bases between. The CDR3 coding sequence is TGTGCCAGCAGCCAAGTCGAGGGGGTTGGGGAAAAACTGTTTTTT. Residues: CASSQVEGVGEKLFF.

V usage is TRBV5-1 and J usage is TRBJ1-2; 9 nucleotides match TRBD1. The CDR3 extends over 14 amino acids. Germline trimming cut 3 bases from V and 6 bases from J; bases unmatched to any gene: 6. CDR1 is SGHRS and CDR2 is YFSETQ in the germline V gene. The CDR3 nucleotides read TGCGCCAGCAGCTACCCCGACAGGGGGGATGGCTACACCTTC. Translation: CASSYPDRGDGYTF.

CDR3 sequence: CASSLYRDQPQHF. The DNA for the CDR3 is TGTGCCAGCAGCTTATATCGCGATCAGCCCCAGCATTTT. This sequence joins TRBV7-9 and TRBJ1-5; D not certain. The germline V and J ends were trimmed by 2 bases and 5 bases, with 7 bases remaining between them. The germline V gene has CDR1 SEHNR and CDR2 FQNEAQ (reference sequence). CDR3 length equals 13 residues.

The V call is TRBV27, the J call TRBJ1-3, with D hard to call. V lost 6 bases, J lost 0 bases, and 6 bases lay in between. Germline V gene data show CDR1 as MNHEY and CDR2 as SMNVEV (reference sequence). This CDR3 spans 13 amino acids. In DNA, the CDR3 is TGTGCCAGCAGGCAGATCTCTGGAAACACCATATATTTT. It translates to CASRQISGNTIYF.

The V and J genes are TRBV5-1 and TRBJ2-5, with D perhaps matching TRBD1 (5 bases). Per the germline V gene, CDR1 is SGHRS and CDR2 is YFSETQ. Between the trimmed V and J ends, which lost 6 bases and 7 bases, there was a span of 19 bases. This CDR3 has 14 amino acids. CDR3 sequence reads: CASTQATLSWTQYF. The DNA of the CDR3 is TGCGCCAGCACACAGGCCACCTTATCGTGGACCCAGTACTTC.

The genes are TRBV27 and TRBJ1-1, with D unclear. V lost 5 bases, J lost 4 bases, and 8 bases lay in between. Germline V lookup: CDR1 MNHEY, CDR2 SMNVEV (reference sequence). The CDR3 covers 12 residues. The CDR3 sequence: CASSHGGTEAFF. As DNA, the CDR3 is TGTGCCAGCAGTCACGGTGGCACTGAAGCTTTCTTT.

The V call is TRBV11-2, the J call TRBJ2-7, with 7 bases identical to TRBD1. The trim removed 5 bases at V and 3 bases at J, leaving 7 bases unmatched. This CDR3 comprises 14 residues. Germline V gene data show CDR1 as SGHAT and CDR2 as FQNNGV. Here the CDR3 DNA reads TGTGCCAGCAGCCTTACGACAGGGAACTACGAGCAGTACTTC. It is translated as CASSLTTGNYEQYF.

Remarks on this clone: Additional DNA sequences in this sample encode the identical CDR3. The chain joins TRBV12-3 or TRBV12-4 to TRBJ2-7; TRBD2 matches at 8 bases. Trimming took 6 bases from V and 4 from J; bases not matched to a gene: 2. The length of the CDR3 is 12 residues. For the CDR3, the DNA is TGTGCCAGCAGGCCGGGGGGGTACGAGCAGTACTTC. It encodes CASRPGGYEQYF.

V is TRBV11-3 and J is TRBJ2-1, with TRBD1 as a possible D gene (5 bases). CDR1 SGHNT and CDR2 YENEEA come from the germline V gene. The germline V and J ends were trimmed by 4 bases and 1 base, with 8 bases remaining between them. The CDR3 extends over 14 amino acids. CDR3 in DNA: TGTGCCAGCAGCTCAGGGCGGTCCTACAATGAGCAGTTCTTC. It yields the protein CASSSGRSYNEQFF.